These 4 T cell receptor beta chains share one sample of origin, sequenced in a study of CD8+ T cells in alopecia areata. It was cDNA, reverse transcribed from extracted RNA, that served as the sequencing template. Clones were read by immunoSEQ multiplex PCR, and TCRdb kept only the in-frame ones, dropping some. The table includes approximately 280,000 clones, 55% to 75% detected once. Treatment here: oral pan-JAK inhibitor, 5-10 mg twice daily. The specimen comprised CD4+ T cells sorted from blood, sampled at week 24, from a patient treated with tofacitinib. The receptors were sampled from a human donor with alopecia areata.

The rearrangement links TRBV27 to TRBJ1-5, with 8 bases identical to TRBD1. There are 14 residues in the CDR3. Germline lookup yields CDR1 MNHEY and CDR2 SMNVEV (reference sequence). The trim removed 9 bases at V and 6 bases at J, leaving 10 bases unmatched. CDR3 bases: TGTGCCAGGAAGGGACAGGAGTGTACTCAGCCCCAGCATTTT. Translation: CARKGQECTQPQHF.

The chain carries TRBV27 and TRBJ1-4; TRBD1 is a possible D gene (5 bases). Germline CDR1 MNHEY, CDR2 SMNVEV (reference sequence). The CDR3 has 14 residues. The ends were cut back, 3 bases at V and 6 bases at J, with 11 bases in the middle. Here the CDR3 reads CASSFAREYEKLFF. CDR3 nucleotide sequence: TGTGCCAGCAGTTTCGCCAGGGAATATGAAAAACTGTTTTTT.

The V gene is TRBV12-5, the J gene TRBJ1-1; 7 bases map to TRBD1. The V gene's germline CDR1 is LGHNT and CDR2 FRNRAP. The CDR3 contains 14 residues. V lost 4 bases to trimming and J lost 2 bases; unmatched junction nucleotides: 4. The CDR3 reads CASGSGTANTEAFF. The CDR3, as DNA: TGTGCTAGTGGTTCGGGGACAGCCAACACTGAAGCTTTCTTT.

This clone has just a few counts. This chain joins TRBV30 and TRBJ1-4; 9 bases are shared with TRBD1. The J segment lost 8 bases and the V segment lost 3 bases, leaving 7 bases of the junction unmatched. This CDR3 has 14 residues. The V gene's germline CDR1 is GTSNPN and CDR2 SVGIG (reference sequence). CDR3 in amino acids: CAWSAGTGREKLFF. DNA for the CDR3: TGTGCCTGGAGCGCCGGGACAGGGAGGGAAAAACTGTTTTTT. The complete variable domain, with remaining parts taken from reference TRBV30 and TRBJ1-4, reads SQTIHQWPATLVQPVGSPLSLECTVEGTSNPNLYWYRQAAGRGLQLLFYSVGIGQISSEVPQNLSASRPQDRQFILSSKKLLLSDSGFYLCAWSAGTGREKLFFGSGTQLSVL.